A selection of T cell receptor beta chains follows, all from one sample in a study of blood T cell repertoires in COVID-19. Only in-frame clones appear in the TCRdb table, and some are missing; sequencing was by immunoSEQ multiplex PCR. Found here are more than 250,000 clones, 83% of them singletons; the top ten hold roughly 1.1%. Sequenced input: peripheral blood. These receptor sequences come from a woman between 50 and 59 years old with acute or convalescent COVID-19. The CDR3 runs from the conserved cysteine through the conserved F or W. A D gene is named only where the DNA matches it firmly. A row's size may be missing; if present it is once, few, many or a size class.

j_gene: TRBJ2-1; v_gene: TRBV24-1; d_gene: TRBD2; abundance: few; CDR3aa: CATSDQGLAPNEQFF; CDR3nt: TGTGCCACCAGTGACCAGGGACTAGCGCCAAATGAGCAGTTCTTC
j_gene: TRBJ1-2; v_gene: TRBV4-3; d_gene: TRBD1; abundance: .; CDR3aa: CASSPQGQGAGIYGYTF; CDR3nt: TGCGCCAGCAGCCCACAGGGACAGGGGGCAGGAATCTATGGCTACACCTTC
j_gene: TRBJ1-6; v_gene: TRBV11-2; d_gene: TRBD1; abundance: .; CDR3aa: CASRQGADSPLHF; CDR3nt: TGTGCCAGCAGACAGGGGGCTGATTCACCCCTCCACTTT
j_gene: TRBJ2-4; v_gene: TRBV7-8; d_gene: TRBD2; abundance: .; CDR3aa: CASSLTGGPMPNIQYF; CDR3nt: TGTGCCAGCAGCTTAACGGGAGGGCCGATGCCCAACATTCAGTACTTC
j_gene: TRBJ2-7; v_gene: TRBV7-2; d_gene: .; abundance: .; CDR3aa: CASSLGGRGIGEQYF; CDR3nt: TGTGCCAGCAGCTTGGGGGGACGGGGGATTGGCGAGCAGTACTTC
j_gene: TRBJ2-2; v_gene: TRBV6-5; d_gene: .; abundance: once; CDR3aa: CASRRTAHTGELFF; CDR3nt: TGTGCCAGCAGGCGGACAGCCCACACCGGGGAGCTGTTTTTT
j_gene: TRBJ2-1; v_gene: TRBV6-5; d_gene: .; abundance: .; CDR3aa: CASSRLSASGNEQFF; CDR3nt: TGTGCCAGCAGTCGTCTCTCAGCATCGGGTAATGAGCAGTTCTTC
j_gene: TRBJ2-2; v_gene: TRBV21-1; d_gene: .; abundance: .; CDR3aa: CASSPGGGKTNTGELFF; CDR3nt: TGTGCCAGCAGCCCGGGAGGGGGGAAGACGAACACCGGGGAGCTGTTTTTT
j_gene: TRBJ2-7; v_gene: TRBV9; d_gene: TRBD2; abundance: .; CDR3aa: CASSGAVGGDDPEQYF; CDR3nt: TGTGCCAGCAGCGGAGCCGTGGGGGGGGACGACCCTGAGCAGTACTTC
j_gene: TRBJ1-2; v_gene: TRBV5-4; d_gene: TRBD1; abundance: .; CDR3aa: CASSKGANGYTF; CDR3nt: TGTGCCAGCAGCAAGGGGGCGAATGGCTACACCTTC
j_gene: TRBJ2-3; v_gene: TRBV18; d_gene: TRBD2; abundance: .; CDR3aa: CASSPKILAGGPDTQYF; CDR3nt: TGTGCCAGCTCACCAAAGATCCTAGCGGGAGGCCCAGATACGCAGTATTTT
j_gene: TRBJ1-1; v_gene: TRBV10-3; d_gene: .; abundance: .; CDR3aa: CAISVQVGTEAFF; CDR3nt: TGTGCCATCAGTGTCCAGGTAGGCACTGAAGCTTTCTTT
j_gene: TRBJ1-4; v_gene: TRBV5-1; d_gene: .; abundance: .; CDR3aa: CASSFDPDRPNEKLFF; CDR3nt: TGCGCCAGCAGCTTTGACCCTGACAGACCTAATGAAAAACTGTTTTTT
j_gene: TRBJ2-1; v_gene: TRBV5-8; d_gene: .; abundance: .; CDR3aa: CASSLAERSLYNEQFF; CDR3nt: TGTGCCAGCAGCTTGGCCGAGCGGAGCCTCTACAATGAGCAGTTCTTC
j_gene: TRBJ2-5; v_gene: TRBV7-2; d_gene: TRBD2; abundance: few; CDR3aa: CASSYPTSGGTQYF; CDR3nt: TGTGCCAGCAGCTATCCGACTAGCGGGGGGACCCAGTACTTC
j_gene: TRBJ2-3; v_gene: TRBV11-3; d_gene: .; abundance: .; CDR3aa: CASSFAAASTDTQYF; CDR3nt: TGTGCCAGCAGCTTTGCTGCGGCGAGCACAGATACGCAGTATTTT
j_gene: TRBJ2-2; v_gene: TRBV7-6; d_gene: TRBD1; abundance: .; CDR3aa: CASSLAPTGGSGYTGELFF; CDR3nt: TGTGCCAGCAGCTTAGCCCCGACAGGGGGAAGTGGATACACCGGGGAGCTGTTTTTT
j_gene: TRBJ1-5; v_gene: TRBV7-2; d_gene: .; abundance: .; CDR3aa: CASSSQEGRPQHF; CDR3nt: TGTGCCAGCAGCTCACAGGAGGGGAGGCCCCAGCATTTT
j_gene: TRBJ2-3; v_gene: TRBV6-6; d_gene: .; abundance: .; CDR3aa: CASKSEGEDTQYF; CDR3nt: TGTGCCAGCAAATCTGAGGGAGAAGATACGCAGTATTTT
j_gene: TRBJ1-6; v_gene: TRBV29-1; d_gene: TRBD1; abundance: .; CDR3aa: CSAGDSYNSPLHF; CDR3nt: TGCAGCGCAGGGGACAGTTATAATTCACCCCTCCACTTT
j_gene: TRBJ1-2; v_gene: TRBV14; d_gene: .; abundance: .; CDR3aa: CASSQDIAGRGKGYTF; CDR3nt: TGTGCCAGCAGCCAAGATATCGCTGGGCGGGGGAAGGGCTACACCTTC
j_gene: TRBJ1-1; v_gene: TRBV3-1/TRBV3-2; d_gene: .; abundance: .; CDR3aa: CASSPPNWRENTEAFF; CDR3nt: TGTGCCAGCAGCCCACCCAATTGGCGGGAGAACACTGAAGCTTTCTTT
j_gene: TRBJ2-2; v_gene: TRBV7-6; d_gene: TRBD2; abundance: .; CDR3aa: CASSPKPPSGTNTGELFF; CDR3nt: TGTGCCAGCAGCCCCAAACCACCAAGCGGGACCAACACCGGGGAGCTGTTTTTT
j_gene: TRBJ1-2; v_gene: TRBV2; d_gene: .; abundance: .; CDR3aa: CASNNKFQGYTF; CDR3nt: TGTGCCAGCAATAACAAGTTTCAAGGCTACACCTTC
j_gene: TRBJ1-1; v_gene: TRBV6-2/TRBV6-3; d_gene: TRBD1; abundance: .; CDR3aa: CASSARQGRTEAFF; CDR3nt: TGTGCCAGCAGTGCCCGACAGGGTAGGACTGAAGCTTTCTTT
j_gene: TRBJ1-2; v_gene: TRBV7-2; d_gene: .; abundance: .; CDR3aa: CASSFRDKLLGYTF; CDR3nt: TGTGCCAGCAGCTTTCGGGACAAGTTGCTTGGCTACACCTTC
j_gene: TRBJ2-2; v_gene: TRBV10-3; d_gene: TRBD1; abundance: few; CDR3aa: CAIRRQDRGKSGELFF; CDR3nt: TGTGCCATCAGGAGACAAGACAGGGGTAAATCCGGGGAGCTGTTTTTT
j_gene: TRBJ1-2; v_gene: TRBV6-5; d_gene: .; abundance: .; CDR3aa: CASSSLIDGYTF; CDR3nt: TGTGCCAGCAGTTCCCTAATCGATGGCTACACCTTC
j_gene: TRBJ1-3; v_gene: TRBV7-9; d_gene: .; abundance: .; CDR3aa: CASSSVSGFVGNTIYF; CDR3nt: TGTGCCAGCAGCAGCGTCTCAGGGTTTGTTGGAAACACCATATATTTT
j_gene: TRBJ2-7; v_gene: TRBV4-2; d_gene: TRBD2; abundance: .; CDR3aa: CASSQGLAGEGPDEQYF; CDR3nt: TGTGCCAGCAGCCAAGGTCTAGCGGGAGAAGGTCCCGACGAGCAGTACTTC
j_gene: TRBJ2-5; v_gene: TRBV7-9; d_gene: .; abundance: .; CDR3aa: CASSFSGTETQYF; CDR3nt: TGTGCCAGCAGCTTTAGCGGAACTGAGACCCAGTACTTC
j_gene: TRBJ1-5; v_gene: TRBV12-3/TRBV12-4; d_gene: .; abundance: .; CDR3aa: CASSPRQNQPQHF; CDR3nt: TGTGCCAGCAGTCCCCGACAGAATCAGCCCCAGCATTTT
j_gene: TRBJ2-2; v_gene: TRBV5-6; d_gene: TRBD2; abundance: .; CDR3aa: CASSSLTSGGTGELFF; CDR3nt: TGTGCCAGCAGCTCTCTGACTAGCGGGGGAACCGGGGAGCTGTTTTTT
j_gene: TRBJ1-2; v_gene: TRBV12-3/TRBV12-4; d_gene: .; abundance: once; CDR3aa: CASSLDSGGTF; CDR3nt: TGTGCCAGCAGTTTGGACTCCGGGGGCACCTTC
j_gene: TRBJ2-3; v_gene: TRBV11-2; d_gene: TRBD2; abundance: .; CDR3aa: CASSLGASGTFQYF; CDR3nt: TGTGCCAGCAGCTTAGGGGCTAGCGGGACGTTTCAGTATTTT
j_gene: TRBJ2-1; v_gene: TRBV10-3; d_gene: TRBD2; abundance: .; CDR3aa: CAISEGLAGGDEQFF; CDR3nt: TGTGCCATCAGTGAGGGGCTAGCGGGGGGCGATGAGCAGTTCTTC
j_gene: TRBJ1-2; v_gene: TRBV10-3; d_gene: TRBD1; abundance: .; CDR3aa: CAITADRNYGYTF; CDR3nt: TGTGCCATCACCGCGGACAGGAACTATGGCTACACCTTC
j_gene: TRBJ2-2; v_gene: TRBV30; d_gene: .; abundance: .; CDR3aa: CAWIGRGDTGELFF; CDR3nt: TGTGCCTGGATTGGCAGGGGGGACACCGGGGAGCTGTTTTTT
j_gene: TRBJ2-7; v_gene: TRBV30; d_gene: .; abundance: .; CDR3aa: CAWGTGYEQYF; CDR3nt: TGTGCCTGGGGAACGGGCTACGAGCAGTACTTC
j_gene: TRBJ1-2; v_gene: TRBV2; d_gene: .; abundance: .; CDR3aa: CASSSHGDLNYGYTF; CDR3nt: TGTGCCAGCTCCTCCCACGGGGATCTTAACTATGGCTACACCTTC
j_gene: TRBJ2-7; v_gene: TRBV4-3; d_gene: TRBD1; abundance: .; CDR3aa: CASSPDRGAEQYF; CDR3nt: TGCGCCAGCAGCCCTGACAGGGGTGCCGAGCAGTACTTC
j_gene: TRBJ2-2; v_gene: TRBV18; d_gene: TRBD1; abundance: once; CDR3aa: CASSPWDSMAGELFF; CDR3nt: TGTGCCAGCTCACCCTGGGACAGCATGGCCGGGGAGCTGTTTTTT
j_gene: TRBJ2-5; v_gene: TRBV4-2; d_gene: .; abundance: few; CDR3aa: CASSQDSRGETQYF; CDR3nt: TGTGCCAGCAGCCAAGACTCCCGGGGGGAGACCCAGTACTTC
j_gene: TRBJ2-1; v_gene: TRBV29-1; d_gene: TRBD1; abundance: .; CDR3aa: CSVLGTANYNEQFF; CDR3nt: TGCAGCGTTTTGGGGACAGCGAACTACAATGAGCAGTTCTTC
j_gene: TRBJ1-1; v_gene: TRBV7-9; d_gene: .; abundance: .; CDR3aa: CASSLATGGNTEAFF; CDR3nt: TGTGCCAGCAGCTTAGCCACCGGGGGGAACACTGAAGCTTTCTTT
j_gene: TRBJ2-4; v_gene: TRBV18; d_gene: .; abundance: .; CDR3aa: CASSPPEAVKNIQYF; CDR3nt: TGTGCCAGCTCACCACCGGAAGCGGTAAAAAACATTCAGTACTTC
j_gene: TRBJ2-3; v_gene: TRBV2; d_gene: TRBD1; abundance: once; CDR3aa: CASSKQGEGTDTQYF; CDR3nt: TGTGCCAGCAGCAAACAGGGGGAAGGCACAGATACGCAGTATTTT
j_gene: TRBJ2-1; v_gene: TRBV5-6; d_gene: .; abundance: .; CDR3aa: CASSWAPSYNEQFF; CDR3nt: TGTGCCAGCAGCTGGGCGCCCTCCTACAATGAGCAGTTCTTC
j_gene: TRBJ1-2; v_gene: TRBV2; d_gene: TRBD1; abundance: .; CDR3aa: CASEKGTGTREGYTF; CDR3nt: TGTGCCAGCGAGAAGGGGACAGGGACGAGGGAGGGCTACACCTTC
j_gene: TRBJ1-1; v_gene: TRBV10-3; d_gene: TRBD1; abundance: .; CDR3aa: CASRQGGITEAFF; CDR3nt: TGTGCCAGCCGACAGGGGGGTATCACTGAAGCTTTCTTT
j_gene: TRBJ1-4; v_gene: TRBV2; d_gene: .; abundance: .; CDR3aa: CASSLDRPFNEKLFF; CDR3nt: TGTGCCAGCAGTCTCGACAGGCCTTTTAATGAAAAACTGTTTTTT
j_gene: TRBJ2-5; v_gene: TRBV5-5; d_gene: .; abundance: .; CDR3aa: CASSLAAEETQYF; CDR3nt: TGTGCCAGCAGCTTGGCCGCAGAAGAGACCCAGTACTTC
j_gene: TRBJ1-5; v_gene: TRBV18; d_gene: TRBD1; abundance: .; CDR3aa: CASSRTGNRQPQHF; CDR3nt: TGTGCCAGCTCACGGACAGGGAATCGACAGCCCCAGCATTTT